This TCR beta chain was identified in a study of blood T cell repertoires in COVID-19. The wider study: Sources were T cells, B-cell-depleted T cells, or PBMCs; the material itself was cDNA or gDNA.

This CDR3 spans 12 amino acids. V lost 3 bases and J 4 bases, leaving 7 bases between the germline ends. Germline loops: CDR1 GTSNPN, CDR2 SVGIG (reference sequence). In the authors' workflow: Reference gene primers were amplified, and this amplification served to estimate nucleated cell counts. TCRdb keeps only in-frame clones here, not all; method: immunoSEQ multiplex PCR. From that table come the V and J calls and clone size; the DNA was used to work out D and trimming. The data hold approximately 83,000 clones, with just under 85% observed a single time. The sequenced material came from peripheral blood. This receptor was identified in a man in his forties or fifties with acute or convalescent COVID-19. This chain joins TRBV30 and TRBJ1-3; D gene ambiguous. CDR3: CAWRSRGNTIYF. DNA of the CDR3: TGTGCCTGGAGAAGCAGGGGAAACACCATATATTTT. The variable domain in full, completed from reference TRBV30 and TRBJ1-3, reads SQTIHQWPATLVQPVGSPLSLECTVEGTSNPNLYWYRQAAGRGLQLLFYSVGIGQISSEVPQNLSASRPQDRQFILSSKKLLLSDSGFYLCAWRSRGNTIYFGEGSWLTVV.